The clone carrying this T cell receptor (beta chain) was recorded at least ten times. Its specificity is not known. This sample is drawn from a study of metastatic and nonmetastatic thyroid tumors. Findings of the study overall: For both blood and tumor, malignant thyroid tumors reportedly showed significantly higher TCR beta diversity than benign nodules did.

Every patient was untreated before thyroid surgery. TCRdb re-processed the PCR reads through MiXCR. This sample carries tens of thousands of clones, 10% to 15% of them seen once, and the ten largest clones take approximately 25%. Sequencing used blood. The sequence derives from a female donor with papillary thyroid cancer or a benign thyroid nodule (not recorded which). Some clones in this sample may be carry-over from other donors' samples.

The CDR3 loop is CAISAPSGRAVNGDTQYF. CDR3 DNA sequence: TGTGCCATCAGTGCTCCTAGCGGGAGGGCCGTCAATGGAGATACGCAGTATTTT. The chain joins TRBV10-3 to TRBJ2-3; 12 bases map to TRBD2. V was clipped by 4 bases and J by 5 bases; unmatched bases: 13. Per the germline V gene, CDR1 is ENHRY and CDR2 is SYGVKD. This CDR3 has 18 amino acids.